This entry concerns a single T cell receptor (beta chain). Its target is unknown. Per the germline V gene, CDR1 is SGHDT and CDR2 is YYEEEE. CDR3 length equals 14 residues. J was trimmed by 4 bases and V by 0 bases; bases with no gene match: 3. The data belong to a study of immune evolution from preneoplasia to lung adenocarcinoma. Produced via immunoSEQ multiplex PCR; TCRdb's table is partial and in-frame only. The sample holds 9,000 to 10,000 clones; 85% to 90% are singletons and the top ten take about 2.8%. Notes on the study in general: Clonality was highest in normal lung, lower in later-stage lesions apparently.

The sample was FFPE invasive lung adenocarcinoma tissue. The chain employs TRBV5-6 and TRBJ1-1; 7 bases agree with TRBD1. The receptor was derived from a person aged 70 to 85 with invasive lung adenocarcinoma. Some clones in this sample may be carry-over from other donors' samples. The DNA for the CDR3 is TGTGCCAGCAGCTTGGGGCAGGGGGTCACTGAAGCTTTCTTT. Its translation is CASSLGQGVTEAFF. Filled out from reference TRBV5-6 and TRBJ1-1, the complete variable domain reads DAGVTQSPTHLIKTRGQQVTLRCSPKSGHDTVSWYQQALGQGPQFIFQYYEEEERQRGNFPDRFSGHQFPNYSSELNVNALLLGDSALYLCASSLGQGVTEAFFGQGTRLTVV.